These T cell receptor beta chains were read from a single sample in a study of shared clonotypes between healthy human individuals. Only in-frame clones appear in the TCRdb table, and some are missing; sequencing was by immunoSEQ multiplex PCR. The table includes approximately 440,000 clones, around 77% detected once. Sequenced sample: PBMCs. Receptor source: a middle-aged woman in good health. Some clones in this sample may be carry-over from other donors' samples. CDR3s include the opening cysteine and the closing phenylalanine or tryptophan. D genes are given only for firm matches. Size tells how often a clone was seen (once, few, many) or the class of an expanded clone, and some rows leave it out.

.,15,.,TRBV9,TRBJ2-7,CASSVAGDSTYEQYF,TGTGCCAGCAGCGTAGCTGGGGACTCGACCTACGAGCAGTACTTC
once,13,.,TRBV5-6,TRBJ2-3,CASTRGIADTQYF,TGTGCCAGCACCCGCGGGATAGCAGATACGCAGTATTTT
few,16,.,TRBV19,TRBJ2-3,CASSGRPDLPTDTQYF,TGTGCCAGTAGTGGGAGGCCCGACTTACCCACAGATACGCAGTATTTT
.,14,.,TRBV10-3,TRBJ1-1,CAISEADGKPEAFF,TGTGCCATCAGTGAAGCGGACGGAAAACCTGAAGCTTTCTTT
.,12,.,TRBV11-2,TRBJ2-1,CASSPQGYEQFF,TGTGCCAGCAGCCCACAGGGATATGAGCAGTTCTTC
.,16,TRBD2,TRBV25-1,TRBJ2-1,CASSDLGLAENNEQFF,TGTGCCAGCAGTGATTTAGGACTAGCGGAAAACAATGAGCAGTTCTTC
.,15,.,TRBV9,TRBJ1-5,CASSVDGTSNQPQHF,TGTGCCAGCAGCGTAGATGGGACTAGCAATCAGCCCCAGCATTTT
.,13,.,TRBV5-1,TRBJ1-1,CASFQEFNTEAFF,TGCGCCAGCTTCCAAGAGTTCAACACTGAAGCTTTCTTT
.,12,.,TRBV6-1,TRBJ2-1,CASSEAGPSEFF,TGTGCCAGCAGTGAAGCGGGCCCCTCGGAGTTCTTC
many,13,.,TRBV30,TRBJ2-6,CAWSIGGANVLTF,TGTGCCTGGAGTATAGGTGGGGCCAACGTCCTGACTTTC
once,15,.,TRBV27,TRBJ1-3,CALQSQPPSGDTIYF,TGTGCCCTACAATCACAGCCCCCCAGTGGGGACACCATATATTTT
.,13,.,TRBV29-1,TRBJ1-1,CSAAQGTNTEASF,TGCAGCGCTGCACAGGGTACGAACACTGAAGCTTCCTTT
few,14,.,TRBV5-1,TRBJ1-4,CASSFVGFNEKLFF,TGCGCCAGCAGCTTCGTTGGGTTTAATGAAAAACTGTTTTTT
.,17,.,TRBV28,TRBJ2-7,CASTLPLFVATAYEQYF,TGTGCCAGCACCCTCCCTCTATTCGTGGCGACAGCCTACGAGCAGTACTTC
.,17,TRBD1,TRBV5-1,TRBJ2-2,CASKAGRGPGGTGELFF,TGCGCCAGCAAAGCTGGCAGGGGGCCCGGCGGCACCGGGGAGCTGTTTTTT
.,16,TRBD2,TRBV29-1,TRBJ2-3,CSVDEGGSLRLDTQYF,TGCAGCGTTGATGAGGGCGGGAGCTTGAGATTGGATACGCAGTATTTT
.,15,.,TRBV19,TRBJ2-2,CASSLGTLLTGELFF,TGTGCCAGTAGTCTCGGGACACTACTCACCGGGGAGCTGTTTTTT
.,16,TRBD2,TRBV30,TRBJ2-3,CAWSVRVGGPGDTQYF,TGTGCCTGGAGTGTACGGGTGGGAGGGCCAGGGGATACGCAGTATTTT
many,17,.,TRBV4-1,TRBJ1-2,CASSQDVPGGTGYGYTF,TGCGCCAGCAGCCAAGACGTCCCCGGCGGCACCGGCTATGGCTACACCTTC
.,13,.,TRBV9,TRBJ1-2,CASSPGQGWGYTF,TGTGCCAGCAGCCCCGGACAAGGCTGGGGCTACACCTTC
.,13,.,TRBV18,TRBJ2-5,CASSPVGLGEQYF,TGTGCCAGCTCACCAGTGGGGTTGGGAGAGCAGTACTTC
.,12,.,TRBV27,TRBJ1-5,CASRAGNQPQHF,TGTGCCAGCAGGGCAGGGAATCAGCCCCAGCATTTT
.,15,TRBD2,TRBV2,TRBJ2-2,CASSLLAGVGGELFF,TGTGCCAGCAGTCTCCTAGCGGGAGTGGGCGGGGAGCTGTTTTTT
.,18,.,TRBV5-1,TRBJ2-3,CASRPAVSGTLGTDTQYF,TGCGCCAGCAGACCGGCCGTGTCGGGGACGTTGGGCACAGATACGCAGTATTTT
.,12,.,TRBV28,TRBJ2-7,CASSRQGYEQYF,TGTGCCAGCAGTAGGCAGGGGTACGAGCAGTACTTC
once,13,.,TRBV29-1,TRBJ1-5,CSFRGGSGQPQHF,TGCAGCTTTCGCGGGGGATCGGGGCAGCCCCAACATTTT
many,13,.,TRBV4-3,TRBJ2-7,CASSQVGGYEQYF,TGCGCCAGCAGCCAAGTAGGTGGCTACGAGCAGTACTTC
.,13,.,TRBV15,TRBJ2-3,CATSSRRGSAQYF,TGTGCCACCAGCAGCCGGAGAGGTTCTGCGCAGTATTTT